This T cell receptor (beta chain) was sequenced during a study of patients and donors after allogeneic stem cell transplantation (dated by TCRdb to 2020 to 2022). Receptors were amplified or captured by RT-PCR. Sequencing was performed on a NextSeq 550. In-frame beta chains were kept once TCRdb had trimmed the public reads at Q25 with fastp and called clones with MiXCR. Each entry merges the rows of one CDR3 protein and shows their most common DNA and genes. The sample table holds 200,000 to 250,000 distinct CDR3 sequences, of which roughly an eighth were seen once. Together, the top ten hold roughly 10% of the sample. V sheds 7 bases and J sheds 6 bases, leaving 12 bases between their ends. From the cysteine through the phenylalanine, the CDR3 covers 12 amino acids. The read is trimmed to its CDR3 DNA, 36 bases read in frame from base 1. Based on the germline V gene, the CDR1 and CDR2 sequences are MGHDK and SYGVNS.

Comments on this clonotype: This clone's antigen is unknown. A clone one base away is much larger, so this may be a read error.

This clonotype originated in a human donor who was either an allogeneic HSCT recipient or a stem cell or donor lymphocyte infusion donor (not recorded which). It is not recorded whose cells these are; they may come from a transplant donor. The sequence is built from TRBV25-1 and TRBJ1-2; no D gene can be assigned with confidence. Sequenced: blood, either unsorted or a sorted T cell fraction (not recorded which). The CDR3 region reads CASNQETNGYTF. The base sequence is TGTGCCAGCAACCAGGAAACGAATGGCTACACCTTC.